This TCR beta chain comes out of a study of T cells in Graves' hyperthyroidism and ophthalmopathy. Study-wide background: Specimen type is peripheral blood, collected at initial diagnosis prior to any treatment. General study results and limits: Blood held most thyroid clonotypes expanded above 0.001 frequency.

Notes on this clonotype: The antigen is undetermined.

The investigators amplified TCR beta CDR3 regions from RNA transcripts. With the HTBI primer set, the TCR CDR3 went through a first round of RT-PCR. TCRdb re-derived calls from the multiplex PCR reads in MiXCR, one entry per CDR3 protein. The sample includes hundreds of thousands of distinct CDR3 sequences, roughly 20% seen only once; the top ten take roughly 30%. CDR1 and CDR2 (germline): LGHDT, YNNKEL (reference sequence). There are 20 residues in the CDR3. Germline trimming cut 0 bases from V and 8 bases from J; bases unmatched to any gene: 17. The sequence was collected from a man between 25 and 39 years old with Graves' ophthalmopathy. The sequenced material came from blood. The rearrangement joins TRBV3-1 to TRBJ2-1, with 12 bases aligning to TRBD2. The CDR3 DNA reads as TGTGCCAGCAGCCAAGATCTAAAGGGGCTAGCGGGAGGGACGGCGGATGAGCAGTTCTTC. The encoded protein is CASSQDLKGLAGGTADEQFF.